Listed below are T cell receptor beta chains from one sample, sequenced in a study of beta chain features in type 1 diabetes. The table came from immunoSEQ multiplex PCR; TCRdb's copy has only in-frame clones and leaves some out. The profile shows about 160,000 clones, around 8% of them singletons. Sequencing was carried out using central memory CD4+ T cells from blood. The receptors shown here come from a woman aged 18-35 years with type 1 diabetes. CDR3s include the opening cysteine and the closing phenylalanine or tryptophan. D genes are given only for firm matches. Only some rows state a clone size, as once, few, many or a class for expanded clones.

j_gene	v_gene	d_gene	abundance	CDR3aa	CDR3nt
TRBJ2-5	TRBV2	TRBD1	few	CASSERTGGPETQYF	TGTGCCAGCAGCGAAAGGACAGGGGGGCCAGAGACCCAGTACTTC
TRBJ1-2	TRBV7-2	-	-	CASSFSSGRGYTF	TGTGCCAGCAGCTTCTCGTCAGGGCGCGGCTACACCTTC
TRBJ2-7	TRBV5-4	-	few	CASSFNRGRYEQYF	TGTGCCAGCAGCTTCAATCGGGGGAGGTACGAGCAGTACTTC
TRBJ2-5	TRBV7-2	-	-	CASSFYDQETQYF	TGTGCCAGCAGCTTCTACGACCAAGAGACCCAGTACTTC
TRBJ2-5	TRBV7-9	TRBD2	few	CASSLAVGAGGPSQYF	TGTGCCAGCAGCTTAGCCGTCGGGGCGGGAGGGCCGTCCCAGTACTTC
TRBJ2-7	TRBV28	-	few	CASSLQLPPYEQYF	TGTGCCAGCAGTTTGCAACTTCCCCCCTACGAGCAGTACTTC
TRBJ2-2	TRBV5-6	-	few	CASSSRHVTGELFF	TGTGCCAGCAGCTCCCGACACGTCACCGGGGAGCTGTTTTTT
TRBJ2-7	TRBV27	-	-	CASTPASRSSYEQYF	TGTGCCAGCACCCCCGCTAGCCGGAGCTCCTACGAGCAGTACTTC
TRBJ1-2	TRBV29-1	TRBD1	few	CSVEPWTGAYGYTF	TGCAGCGTTGAGCCCTGGACAGGGGCCTATGGCTACACCTTC
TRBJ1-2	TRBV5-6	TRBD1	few	CASSPTGGNTNYGYTF	TGTGCCAGCAGCCCGACAGGGGGCAACACCAACTATGGCTACACCTTC
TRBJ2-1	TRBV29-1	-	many	CSVDATWDEQFF	TGCAGCGTTGATGCGACTTGGGATGAGCAGTTCTTC
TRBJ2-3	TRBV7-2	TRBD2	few	CASSLVSGGVSTDTQYF	TGTGCCAGCAGCTTAGTATCTGGGGGGGTTAGCACAGATACGCAGTATTTT
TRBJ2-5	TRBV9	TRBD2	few	CASTASGGRKETQYF	TGTGCCAGCACCGCTAGCGGGGGCCGAAAAGAGACCCAGTACTTC
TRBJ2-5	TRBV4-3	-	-	CASSQEAGFRETQYF	TGCGCCAGCAGCCAAGAGGCCGGGTTTCGGGAGACCCAGTACTTC
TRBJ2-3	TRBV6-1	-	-	CASSGAELDTQYF	TGTGCCAGCAGTGGGGCCGAGCTAGATACGCAGTATTTT
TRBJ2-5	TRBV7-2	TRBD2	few	CASSPRLAGGRETQYF	TGTGCCAGCAGCCCCCGGCTAGCGGGAGGGAGGGAGACCCAGTACTTC
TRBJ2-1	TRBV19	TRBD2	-	CASNREGYNEQFF	TGTGCCAGTAACCGGGAGGGTTACAATGAGCAGTTCTTC
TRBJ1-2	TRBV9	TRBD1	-	CASSVGGQGAGGYTF	TGTGCCAGCAGCGTAGGAGGACAGGGGGCCGGCGGCTACACCTTC
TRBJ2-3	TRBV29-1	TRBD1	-	CSVAGGRGTDTQYF	TGCAGCGTTGCCGGCGGCAGGGGGACAGATACGCAGTATTTT
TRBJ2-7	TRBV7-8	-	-	CASSSDRPNYEQYF	TGTGCCAGCAGCTCCGACAGACCTAACTACGAGCAGTACTTC
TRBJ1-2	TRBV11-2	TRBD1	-	CASSSVVGQGPPNYGYTF	TGTGCCAGCAGCTCCGTTGTGGGACAGGGTCCCCCTAACTATGGCTACACCTTC
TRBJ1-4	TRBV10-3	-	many	CAISESGATNEKLFF	TGTGCCATCAGTGAATCGGGGGCAACTAATGAAAAACTGTTTTTT
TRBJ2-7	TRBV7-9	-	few	CASSFRDKYYEQYF	TGTGCCAGCAGCTTCCGGGACAAATATTACGAGCAGTACTTC
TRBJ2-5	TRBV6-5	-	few	CASSFTGETQYF	TGTGCCAGCAGTTTTACAGGGGAGACCCAGTACTTC
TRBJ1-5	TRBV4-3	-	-	CASSSGWGNQPQHF	TGCGCCAGCAGCTCCGGGTGGGGCAATCAGCCCCAGCATTTT
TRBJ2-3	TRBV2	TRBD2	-	CASSERAGGRTDTQYF	TGTGCCAGCAGTGAACGGGCGGGGGGGCGCACAGATACGCAGTATTTT
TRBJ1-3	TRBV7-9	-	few	CASSPQGGASSGNTIYF	TGTGCCAGCAGCCCGCAGGGAGGCGCTAGCTCTGGAAACACCATATATTTT
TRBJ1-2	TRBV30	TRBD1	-	CAWTPGTGYGYTF	TGTGCCTGGACTCCGGGGACAGGCTATGGCTACACCTTC
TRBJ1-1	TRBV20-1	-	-	CQAGGTTEAFF	TGCCAAGCCGGGGGGACCACTGAAGCTTTCTTT
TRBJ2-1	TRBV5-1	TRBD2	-	CASSLQGLASYNEQFF	TGCGCCAGCAGCTTGCAAGGACTAGCGTCCTACAATGAGCAGTTCTTC
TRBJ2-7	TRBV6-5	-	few	CASSLMGHGEQYF	TGTGCCAGCAGCCTGATGGGCCACGGCGAGCAGTACTTC
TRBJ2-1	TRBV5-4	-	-	CASSAPRGNEQFF	TGTGCCAGCAGCGCTCCGAGGGGGAATGAGCAGTTCTTC
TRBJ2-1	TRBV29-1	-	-	CSVGGGSSYNEQFF	TGCAGCGTGGGGGGAGGTAGCTCCTACAATGAGCAGTTCTTC
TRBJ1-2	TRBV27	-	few	CASSLQGHGYTF	TGTGCCAGCAGTTTACAGGGTCATGGCTACACCTTC
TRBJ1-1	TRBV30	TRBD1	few	CAWRRGPGEAFF	TGTGCCTGGAGGAGGGGGCCAGGTGAAGCTTTCTTT
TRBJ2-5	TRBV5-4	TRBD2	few	CASSLPSGQETQYF	TGTGCCAGCAGCTTGCCTAGCGGCCAAGAGACCCAGTACTTC
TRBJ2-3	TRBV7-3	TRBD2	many	CASSPTPSSGILVDTQYF	TGTGCCAGCAGCCCAACCCCCAGTAGCGGGATTTTGGTAGATACGCAGTATTTT
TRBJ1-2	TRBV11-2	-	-	CASSLVSGDHYGYTF	TGTGCCAGCAGCTTAGTCTCAGGGGATCACTATGGCTACACCTTC
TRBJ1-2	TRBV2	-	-	CASSEAQGHVYGYTF	TGTGCCAGCAGTGAAGCGCAGGGGCACGTCTATGGCTACACCTTC
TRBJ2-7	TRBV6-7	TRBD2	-	CASNPGNGGYEQYF	TGTGCCAGCAACCCCGGCAACGGGGGGTACGAGCAGTACTTC
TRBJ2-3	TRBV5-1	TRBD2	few	CASSFPQAGGTDTQYF	TGCGCCAGCAGCTTCCCTCAAGCGGGAGGCACAGATACGCAGTATTTT
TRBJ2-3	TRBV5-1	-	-	CASSLHSPRPADTQYF	TGCGCCAGCAGCTTGCACAGCCCCCGCCCTGCAGATACGCAGTATTTT
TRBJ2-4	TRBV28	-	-	CASSPLYGAINIQYF	TGTGCCAGCAGTCCCCTTTATGGGGCCATAAACATTCAGTACTTC
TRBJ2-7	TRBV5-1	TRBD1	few	CASSPKDTGTGTYEQYF	TGCGCCAGCAGCCCAAAGGACACCGGGACAGGGACCTACGAGCAGTACTTC
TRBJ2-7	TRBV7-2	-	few	CASSFRYEQYF	TGTGCCAGCAGCTTTCGCTACGAGCAGTACTTC
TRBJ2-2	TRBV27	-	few	CASSFLPYSGELFF	TGTGCCAGCAGTTTTCTCCCCTATTCCGGGGAGCTGTTTTTT
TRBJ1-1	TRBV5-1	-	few	CASSLQDTEAFF	TGCGCCAGCAGCTTACAGGACACTGAAGCTTTCTTT
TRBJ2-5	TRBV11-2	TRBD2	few	CASSRGLAGEETQYF	TGTGCCAGCAGCAGGGGGCTAGCGGGAGAAGAGACCCAGTACTTC